This record looks at one T cell receptor beta chain sequence and its context. These data belong to a study of blood T cell repertoires in COVID-19. For the study at large: Whether acute or convalescent, the COVID-19 samples came from the United States, Italy and Spain.

The protocol was immunoSEQ multiplex PCR, while the TCRdb copy is restricted to in-frame clones and leaves out a portion. The sample includes roughly 120,000 clones, approximately 85% of them seen just once. Sequenced input: peripheral blood. This receptor was taken from a man between 40 and 49 years old with acute or convalescent COVID-19.

For the CDR3, the DNA is TGTGCCAGTAGTCCCCGAGGGCGGACGAGCTCCTACGAGCAGTACTTC. It is translated as CASSPRGRTSSYEQYF. The chain uses TRBV19 and TRBJ2-7; weak D call: TRBD2 (5 bases). The ends were cut back, 5 bases at V and 0 bases at J, with 17 bases in the middle. CDR3 length: 16 amino acids. Germline V gives CDR1 LNHDA, CDR2 SQIVND (reference sequence).